This T cell receptor beta chain was recorded in a study of long-term antiretroviral therapy in people with HIV. For this clone: What it binds is not known.

This was the immunoSEQ v3.0 assay at survey level. A target of 40,000-50,000 T-cell genomes per sample was set for sequencing. Method: immunoSEQ multiplex PCR; TCRdb's copy keeps in-frame clones and lacks some. This sample has fewer than 30,000 clones, with about 86% found just once. The study, taken as a whole, reports: Blood collection from the mid-2000s to the late 2010s possibly occurred under older ART regimens. Spans of CDR3 length were tighter for HIV repertoires than for controls.

Donors needed at least one pre-ART PBMC sample plus at least two post-ART samples. Trimming cost V 3 bases and J 5 bases, with 21 bases left between them. This CDR3 has 17 residues. The germline V gene encodes CDR1 SGHTA and CDR2 FQGNSA. This receptor was identified in a man aged 25 to 45 with HIV. J is TRBJ2-3 and V is TRBV7-2, with D maybe TRBD2 (7 bases). The sample in question was unsorted PBMCs, obtained 0.7 years before starting antiretroviral therapy. DNA for the CDR3: TGTGCCAGCAGCTTCCGCGGAGGCGGGGGCGGGGGAGATACGCAGTATTTT. Encoded protein: CASSFRGGGGGGDTQYF.